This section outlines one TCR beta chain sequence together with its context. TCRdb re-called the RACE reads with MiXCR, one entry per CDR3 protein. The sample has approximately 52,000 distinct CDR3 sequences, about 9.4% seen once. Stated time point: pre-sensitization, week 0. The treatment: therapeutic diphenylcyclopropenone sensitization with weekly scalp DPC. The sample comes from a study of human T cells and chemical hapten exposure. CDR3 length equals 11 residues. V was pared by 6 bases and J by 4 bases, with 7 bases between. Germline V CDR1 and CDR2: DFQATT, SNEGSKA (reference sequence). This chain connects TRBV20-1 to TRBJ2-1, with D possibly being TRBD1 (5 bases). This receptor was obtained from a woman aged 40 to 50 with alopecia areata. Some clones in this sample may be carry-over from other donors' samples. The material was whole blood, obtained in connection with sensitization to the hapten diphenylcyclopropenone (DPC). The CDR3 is CSASGYNEQFF. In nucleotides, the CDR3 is TGCAGTGCCTCAGGGTACAATGAGCAGTTCTTC.